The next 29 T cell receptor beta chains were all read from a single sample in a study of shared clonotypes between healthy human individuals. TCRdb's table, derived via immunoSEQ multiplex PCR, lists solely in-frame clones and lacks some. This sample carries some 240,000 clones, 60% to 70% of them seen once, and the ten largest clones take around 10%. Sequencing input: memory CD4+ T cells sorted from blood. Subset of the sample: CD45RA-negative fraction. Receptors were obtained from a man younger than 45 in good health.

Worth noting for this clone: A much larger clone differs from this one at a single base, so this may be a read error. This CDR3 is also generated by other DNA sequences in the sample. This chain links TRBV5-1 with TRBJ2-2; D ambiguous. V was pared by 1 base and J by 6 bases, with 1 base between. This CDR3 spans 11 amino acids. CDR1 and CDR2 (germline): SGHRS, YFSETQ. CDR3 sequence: CASSLPGELFF. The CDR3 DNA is TGCGCCAGCAGCTTGCCCGGGGAGCTGTTTTTT. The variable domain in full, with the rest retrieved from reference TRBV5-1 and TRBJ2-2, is KAGVTQTPRYLIKTRGQQVTLSCSPISGHRSVSWYQQTPGQGLQFLFEYFSETQRNKGNFPGRFSGRQFSNSRSEMNVSTLELGDSALYLCASSLPGELFFGEGSRLTVL.

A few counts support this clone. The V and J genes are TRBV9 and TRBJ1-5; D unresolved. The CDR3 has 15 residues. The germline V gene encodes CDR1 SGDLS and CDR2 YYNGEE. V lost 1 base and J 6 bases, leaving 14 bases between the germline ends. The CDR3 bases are TGTGCCAGCAGCGTAAGGGAAGAGAGGGTTCAGCCCCAGCATTTT. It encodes CASSVREERVQPQHF.

This CDR3 is CASSDRAETQYF. The DNA for the CDR3 is TGTGCCAGCTCGGACAGGGCAGAGACCCAGTACTTC. The chain is built from TRBV9 and TRBJ2-5; 8 positions match TRBD1. Germline V gene data show CDR1 as SGDLS and CDR2 as YYNGEE. The CDR3 runs 12 residues. With 7 bases clipped from V and 4 bases from J, the junction kept 3 bases outside the gene matches. Looking up the rest from reference TRBV9 and TRBJ2-5 gives the full variable domain: DSGVTQTPKHLITATGQRVTLRCSPRSGDLSVYWYQQSLDQGLQFLIQYYNGEERAKGNILERFSAQQFPDLHSELNLSSLELGDSALYFCASSDRAETQYFGPGTRLLVL.

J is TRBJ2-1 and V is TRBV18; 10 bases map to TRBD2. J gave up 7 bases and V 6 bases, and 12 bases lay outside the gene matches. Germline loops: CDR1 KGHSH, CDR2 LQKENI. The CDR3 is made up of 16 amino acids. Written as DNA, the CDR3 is TGTGCCAGCTCCGTTATTTCTAGCGGGAGTTGGAATGAGCAGTTCTTC. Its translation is CASSVISSGSWNEQFF.

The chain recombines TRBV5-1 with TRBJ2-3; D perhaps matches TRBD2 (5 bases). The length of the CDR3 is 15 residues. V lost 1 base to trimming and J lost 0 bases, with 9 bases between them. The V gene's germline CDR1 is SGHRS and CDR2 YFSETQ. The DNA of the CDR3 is TGCGCCAGCAGCTTGTCTGGCGGGAGCACAGATACGCAGTATTTT. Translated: CASSLSGGSTDTQYF. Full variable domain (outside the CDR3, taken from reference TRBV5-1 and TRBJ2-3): KAGVTQTPRYLIKTRGQQVTLSCSPISGHRSVSWYQQTPGQGLQFLFEYFSETQRNKGNFPGRFSGRQFSNSRSEMNVSTLELGDSALYLCASSLSGGSTDTQYFGPGTRLTVL.

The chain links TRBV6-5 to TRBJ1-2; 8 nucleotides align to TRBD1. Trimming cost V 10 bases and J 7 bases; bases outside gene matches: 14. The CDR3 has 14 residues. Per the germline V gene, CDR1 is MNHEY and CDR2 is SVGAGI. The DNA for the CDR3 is TGTGCCACCTCGGGCGACAGGACAGGGTTTGGCTACACCTTC. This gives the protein CATSGDRTGFGYTF.

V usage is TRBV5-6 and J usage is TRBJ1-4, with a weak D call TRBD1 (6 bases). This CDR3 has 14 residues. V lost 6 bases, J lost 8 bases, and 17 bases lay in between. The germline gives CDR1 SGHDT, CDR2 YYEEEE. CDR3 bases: TGTGCCAGCAATCTCAGGGGTTTGGAAGAAAAACTGTTTTTT. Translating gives CASNLRGLEEKLFF.

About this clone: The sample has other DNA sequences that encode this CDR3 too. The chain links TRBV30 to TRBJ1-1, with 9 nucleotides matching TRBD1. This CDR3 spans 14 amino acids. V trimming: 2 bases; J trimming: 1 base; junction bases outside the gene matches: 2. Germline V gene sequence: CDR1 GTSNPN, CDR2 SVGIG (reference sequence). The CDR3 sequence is CAWSTGQGNTEAFF. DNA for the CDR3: TGTGCCTGGAGTACGGGACAGGGGAACACTGAAGCTTTCTTT.

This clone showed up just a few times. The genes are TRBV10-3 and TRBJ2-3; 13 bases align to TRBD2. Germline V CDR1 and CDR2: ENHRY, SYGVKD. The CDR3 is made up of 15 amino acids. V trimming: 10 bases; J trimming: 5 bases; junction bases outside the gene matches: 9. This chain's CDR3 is CATTGLAGREDTQYF. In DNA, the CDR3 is TGTGCCACCACGGGACTAGCGGGGAGGGAAGATACGCAGTATTTT.

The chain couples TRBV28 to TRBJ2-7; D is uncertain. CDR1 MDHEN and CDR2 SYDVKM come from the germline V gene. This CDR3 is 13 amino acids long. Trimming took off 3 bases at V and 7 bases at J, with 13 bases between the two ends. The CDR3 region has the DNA TGTGCCAGCAGTTTGACCCTCATGGGGGAGCAGTACTTC. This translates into CASSLTLMGEQYF. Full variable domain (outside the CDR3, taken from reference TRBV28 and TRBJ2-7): DVKVTQSSRYLVKRTGEKVFLECVQDMDHENMFWYRQDPGLGLRLIYFSYDVKMKEKGDIPEGYSVSREKKERFSLILESASTNQTSMYLCASSLTLMGEQYFGPGTRLTVT.

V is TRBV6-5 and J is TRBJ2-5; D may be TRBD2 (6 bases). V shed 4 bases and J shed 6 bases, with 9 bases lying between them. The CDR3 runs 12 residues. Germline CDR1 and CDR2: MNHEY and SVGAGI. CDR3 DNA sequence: TGTGCCAGCAGTTCCGGGAGTCAGACCCAGTACTTC. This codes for CASSSGSQTQYF.

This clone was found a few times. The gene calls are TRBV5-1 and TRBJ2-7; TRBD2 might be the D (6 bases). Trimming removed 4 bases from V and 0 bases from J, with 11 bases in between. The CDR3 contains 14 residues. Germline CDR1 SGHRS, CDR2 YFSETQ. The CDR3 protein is CASSTGTSSYEQYF. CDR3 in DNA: TGCGCCAGCAGCACGGGGACTTCCTCCTACGAGCAGTACTTC.

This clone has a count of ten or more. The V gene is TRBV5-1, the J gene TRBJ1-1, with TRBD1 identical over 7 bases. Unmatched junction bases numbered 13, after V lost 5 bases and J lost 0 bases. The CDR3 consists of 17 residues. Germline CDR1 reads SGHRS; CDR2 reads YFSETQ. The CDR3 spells CASRLLSGQPMNTEAFF. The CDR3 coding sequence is TGCGCCAGCAGGTTGTTATCGGGACAGCCGATGAACACTGAAGCTTTCTTT. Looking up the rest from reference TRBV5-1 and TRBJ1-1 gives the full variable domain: KAGVTQTPRYLIKTRGQQVTLSCSPISGHRSVSWYQQTPGQGLQFLFEYFSETQRNKGNFPGRFSGRQFSNSRSEMNVSTLELGDSALYLCASRLLSGQPMNTEAFFGQGTRLTVV.

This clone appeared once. The CDR3 sequence is CASSGTGGYGYTF. CDR3 DNA: TGCGCCAGCAGTGGGACAGGGGGCTATGGCTACACCTTC. V is TRBV10-1 and J is TRBJ1-2, with 10 positions matching TRBD1. The CDR3 totals 13 residues. Germline V gene data show CDR1 as WNHNN and CDR2 as SYGVQD (reference sequence). V was clipped by 4 bases and J by 4 bases; unmatched bases: 0.

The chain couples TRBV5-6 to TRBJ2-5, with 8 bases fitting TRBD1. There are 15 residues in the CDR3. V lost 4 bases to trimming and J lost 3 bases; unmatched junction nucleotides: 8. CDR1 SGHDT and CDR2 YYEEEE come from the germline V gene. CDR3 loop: CASSPLDRAEETQYF. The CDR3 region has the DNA TGTGCCAGCAGCCCGTTGGACAGGGCAGAAGAGACCCAGTACTTC.

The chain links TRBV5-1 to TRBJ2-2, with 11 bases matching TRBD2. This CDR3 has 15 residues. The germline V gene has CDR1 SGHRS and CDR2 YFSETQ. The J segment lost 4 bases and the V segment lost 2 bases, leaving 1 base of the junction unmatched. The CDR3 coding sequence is TGCGCCAGCAGCTTACTAGCGGGAGTCACCGGGGAGCTGTTTTTT. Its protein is CASSLLAGVTGELFF.

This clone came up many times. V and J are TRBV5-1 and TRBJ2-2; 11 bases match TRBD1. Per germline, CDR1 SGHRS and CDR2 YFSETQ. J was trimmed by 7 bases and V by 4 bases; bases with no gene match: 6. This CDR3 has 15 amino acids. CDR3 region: CASSAGQGAIGELFF. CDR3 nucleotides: TGCGCCAGCAGCGCTGGACAGGGGGCTATCGGGGAGCTGTTTTTT.

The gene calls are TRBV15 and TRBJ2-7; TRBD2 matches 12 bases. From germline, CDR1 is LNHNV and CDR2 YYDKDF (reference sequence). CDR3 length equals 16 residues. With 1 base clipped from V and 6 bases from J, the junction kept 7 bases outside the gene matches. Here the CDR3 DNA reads TGTGCCACCAGCAGAGGGACTAGCGGGATTCGGGGCGAGCAGTACTTC. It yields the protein CATSRGTSGIRGEQYF. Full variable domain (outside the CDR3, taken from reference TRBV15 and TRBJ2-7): DAMVIQNPRYQVTQFGKPVTLSCSQTLNHNVMYWYQQKSSQAPKLLFHYYDKDFNNEADTPDNFQSRRPNTSFCFLDIRSPGLGDTAMYLCATSRGTSGIRGEQYFGPGTRLTVT.

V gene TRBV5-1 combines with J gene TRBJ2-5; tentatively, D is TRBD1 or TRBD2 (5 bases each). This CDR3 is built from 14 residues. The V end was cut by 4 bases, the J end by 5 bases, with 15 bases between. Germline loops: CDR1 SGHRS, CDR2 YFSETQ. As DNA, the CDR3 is TGCGCCAGCAGCCCGGGGACCTATTTGGAGACCCAGTACTTC. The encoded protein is CASSPGTYLETQYF.

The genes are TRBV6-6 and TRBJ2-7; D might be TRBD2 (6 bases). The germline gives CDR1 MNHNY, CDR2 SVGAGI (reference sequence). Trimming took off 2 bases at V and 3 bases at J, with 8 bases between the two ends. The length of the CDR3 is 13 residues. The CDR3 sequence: CASSYGGSYEQYF. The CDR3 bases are TGTGCCAGCAGTTACGGGGGGAGCTACGAGCAGTACTTC.

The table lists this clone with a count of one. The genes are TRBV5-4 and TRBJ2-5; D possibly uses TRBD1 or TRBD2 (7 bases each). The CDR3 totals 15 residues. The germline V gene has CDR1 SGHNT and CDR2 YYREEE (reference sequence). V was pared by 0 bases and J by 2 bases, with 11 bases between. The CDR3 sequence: CASSLGGGQQETQYF. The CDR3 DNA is TGTGCCAGCAGCTTGGGGGGGGGACAGCAAGAGACCCAGTACTTC.

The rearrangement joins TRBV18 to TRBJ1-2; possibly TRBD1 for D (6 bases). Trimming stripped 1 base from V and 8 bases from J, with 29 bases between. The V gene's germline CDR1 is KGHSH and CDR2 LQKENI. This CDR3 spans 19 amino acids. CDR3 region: CASSPLPQGKGGSGVGYTF. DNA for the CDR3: TGTGCCAGCTCACCACTCCCTCAGGGGAAGGGTGGGTCAGGAGTCGGCTACACCTTC. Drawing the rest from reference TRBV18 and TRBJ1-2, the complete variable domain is NAGVMQNPRHLVRRRGQEARLRCSPMKGHSHVYWYRQLPEEGLKFMVYLQKENIIDESGMPKERFSAEFPKEGPSILRIQQVVRGDSAAYFCASSPLPQGKGGSGVGYTFGSGTRLTVV.

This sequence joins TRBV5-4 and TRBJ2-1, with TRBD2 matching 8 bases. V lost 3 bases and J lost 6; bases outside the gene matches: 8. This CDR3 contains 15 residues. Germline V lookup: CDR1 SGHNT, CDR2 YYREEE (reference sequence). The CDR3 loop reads CASSYTSGQLNEQFF. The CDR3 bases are TGTGCCAGCAGCTACACTAGCGGTCAACTCAATGAGCAGTTCTTC.

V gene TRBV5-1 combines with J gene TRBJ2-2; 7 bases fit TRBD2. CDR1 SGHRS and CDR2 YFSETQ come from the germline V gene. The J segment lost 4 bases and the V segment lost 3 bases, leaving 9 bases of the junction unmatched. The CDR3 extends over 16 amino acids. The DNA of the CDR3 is TGCGCCAGCAGCTGGCGGGAGCTCGGTGGCACCGGGGAGCTGTTTTTT. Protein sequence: CASSWRELGGTGELFF.

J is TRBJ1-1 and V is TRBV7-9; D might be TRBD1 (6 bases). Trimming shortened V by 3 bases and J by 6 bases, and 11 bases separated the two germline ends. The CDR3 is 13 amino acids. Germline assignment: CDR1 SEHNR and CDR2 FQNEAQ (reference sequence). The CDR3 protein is CASSFLTGSEAFF. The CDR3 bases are TGTGCCAGCAGCTTCCTGACAGGCTCTGAAGCTTTCTTT.

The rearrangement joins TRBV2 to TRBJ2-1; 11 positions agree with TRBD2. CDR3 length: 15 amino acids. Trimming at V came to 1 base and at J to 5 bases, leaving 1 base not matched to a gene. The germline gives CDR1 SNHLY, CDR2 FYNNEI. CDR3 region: CASSEGLAGNNEQFF. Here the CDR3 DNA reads TGTGCCAGCAGTGAAGGACTAGCGGGGAACAATGAGCAGTTCTTC.

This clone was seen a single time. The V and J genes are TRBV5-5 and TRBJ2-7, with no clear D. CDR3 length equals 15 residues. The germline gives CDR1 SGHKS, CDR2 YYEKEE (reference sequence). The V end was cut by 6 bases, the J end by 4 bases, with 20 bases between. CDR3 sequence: CASILHRASGYEQYF. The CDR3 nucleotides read TGTGCCAGCATCTTACACCGGGCTTCAGGATACGAGCAGTACTTC. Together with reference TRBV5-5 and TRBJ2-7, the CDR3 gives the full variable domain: DAGVTQSPTHLIKTRGQQVTLRCSPISGHKSVSWYQQVLGQGPQFIFQYYEKEERGRGNFPDRFSARQFPNYSSELNVNALLLGDSALYLCASILHRASGYEQYFGPGTRLTVT.

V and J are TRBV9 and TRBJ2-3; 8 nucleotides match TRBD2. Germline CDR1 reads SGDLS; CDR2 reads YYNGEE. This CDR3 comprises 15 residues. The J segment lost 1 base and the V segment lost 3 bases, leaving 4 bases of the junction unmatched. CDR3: CASSGGGRRTDTQYF. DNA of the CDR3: TGTGCCAGCAGCGGGGGCGGGAGGCGCACAGATACGCAGTATTTT.

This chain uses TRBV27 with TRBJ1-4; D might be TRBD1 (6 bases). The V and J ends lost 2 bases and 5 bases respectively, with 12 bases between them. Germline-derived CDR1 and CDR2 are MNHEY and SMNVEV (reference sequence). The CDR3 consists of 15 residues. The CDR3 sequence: CASSLGGGQNEKLFF. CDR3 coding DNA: TGTGCCAGCAGTTTAGGGGGCGGACAAAATGAAAAACTGTTTTTT.